The T cell receptor (beta chain) described here comes from a study of prognosis after radiotherapy for stage I lung cancer. Across the study: Some 14 of the patients were found to have newly diagnosed primary stage I lung tumors, and five were living with oligometastatic NSCLC after surgical resection of the primary tumor. Findings and limits, study-wide: Among patients who developed distant metastases, Shannon entropy after stereotactic body radiation therapy was lower. Any tumor specificity that the expanded TCR clones may have had was not determined.

Researchers used two-round multiplex PCR to amplify TCR beta CDR3 starting from genomic DNA. Gene-specific primers for each TRBV and TRBJ gene drove first-round PCR. MiXCR was run by TCRdb on the multiplex PCR reads, yielding one entry per CDR3 protein. The data contain approximately 15,000 distinct CDR3 sequences, 35% to 45% of them singletons. About this clonotype itself: Its specificity is unknown. A read error may explain this, as a much larger clone is one base away.

Germline V CDR1 and CDR2: MRHNA, SNTAGT. This CDR3 region has 14 residues. V is TRBV6-4 and J is TRBJ2-5; 7 bases line up with TRBD1. The starting material was PBMCs, obtained before or after stereotactic body radiation therapy (not recorded which). This receptor was identified in a donor aged 50 or older with non-small cell lung cancer. CDR3 nucleotides: TGTGCCAGCGGTGACGACAGGGTCCAAGAGACCCAGTACTTC. Residues: CASGDDRVQETQYF.